This T cell receptor (beta chain) was sequenced during a study of blood T cell repertoires in COVID-19 (dated by TCRdb to the early 2020s). About the full investigation: Collaborator samples came from the United States, Italy and Spain and covered acute and convalescent phases of COVID-19. The prospective study material was composed of cDNA or gDNA derived from T cells, B-cell-depleted T cells, or PBMCs. The dataset comprised deeply sampled blood TCRbeta repertoires from subjects exposed to, actively infected with, or recovered from COVID-19. The repertoires were released in a freely available public database intended as a resource for research on the immune response to SARS-CoV-2. Samples were obtained from the ongoing ImmuneRACE study (first 160 participants) and from some 1,200 subjects provided by 6 global collaborators. Sample metadata almost always included a de-identified subject ID, COVID-19 status, age in years and sex. Where available, HLA class I and class II types were taken from metadata supplied by the sample provider and were not determined by assay-based typing.

In Seattle, one collaborating source enrolled patients while the infection was active and tracked those patients longitudinally over the course of disease. The collaborating institutions used their own protocols to collect whole blood in K2EDTA tubes. Collaborator samples were shipped for TCRbeta analysis as frozen whole blood, isolated PBMCs, or DNA extracted from either sample type. As concerns this clone: The specificity of this receptor is unknown. No much larger clonotype is one base removed from it; base qualities were not supplied.

TCRbeta CDR3 regions were amplified from genomic DNA using the immunoSEQ Assay, a bias-controlled multiplex PCR. In the source study's methods: Within the assay, amplification of reference gene primers was used to estimate how many nucleated cells each sample contained. To quantify the absolute abundance of each unique TCRbeta CDR3 rearrangement, sequence reads were collapsed and filtered. For each sample, productive Simpson clonality was calculated as the square root of Simpson's diversity index over productive rearrangements. This immuneACCESS table, as held by TCRdb, lists in-frame sequences with V and J called but not all clones. Of the missing ones, under half trace to an unresolved V gene in checked studies; the others have no known cause. V and J calls and clone size are copied from that table; D and trimming were computed from the DNA. The sample has about 330,000 clones on record, roughly 89% of them singletons. The ten largest clones represent approximately 9.4% of the sample.

Reading from cysteine to phenylalanine, the CDR3 counts 19 amino acids. Just the 57-base CDR3 DNA is kept, in frame starting at base 1. V is trimmed back by 0 bases and J by 0 bases, and the junction contains 5 bases that no gene match accounts for. CDR1 and CDR2, per the germline V gene, are SGHRS and YFSETQ. Study-wide findings and limitations: The quantity of clinical and demographic metadata differed by source and by participant and was supplied without curation.

Sequencing used peripheral blood. The TCR comes from a man aged 25-45 years with COVID-19, enrolled during active disease. In this chain, TRBV5-1 is recombined with TRBJ2-3; TRBD2 matches 15 bases in the middle. Here the CDR3 is given as CASSLVGTSGGPSTDTQYF. The DNA sequence follows: TGCGCCAGCAGCTTGGTAGGGACTAGCGGGGGGCCTAGCACAGATACGCAGTATTTT.